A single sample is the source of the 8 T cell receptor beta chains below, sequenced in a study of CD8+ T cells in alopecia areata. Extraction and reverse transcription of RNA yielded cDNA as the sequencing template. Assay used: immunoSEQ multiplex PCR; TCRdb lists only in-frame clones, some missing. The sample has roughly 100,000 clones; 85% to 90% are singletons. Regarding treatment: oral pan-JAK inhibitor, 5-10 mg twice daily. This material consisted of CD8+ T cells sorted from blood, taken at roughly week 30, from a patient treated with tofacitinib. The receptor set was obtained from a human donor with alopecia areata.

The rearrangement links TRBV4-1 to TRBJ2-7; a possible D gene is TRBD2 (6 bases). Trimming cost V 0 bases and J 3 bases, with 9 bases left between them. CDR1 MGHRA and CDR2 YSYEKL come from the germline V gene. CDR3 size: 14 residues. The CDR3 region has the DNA TGCGCCAGCAGCCAAGATAGCGGAGTCTACGAGCAGTACTTC. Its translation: CASSQDSGVYEQYF.

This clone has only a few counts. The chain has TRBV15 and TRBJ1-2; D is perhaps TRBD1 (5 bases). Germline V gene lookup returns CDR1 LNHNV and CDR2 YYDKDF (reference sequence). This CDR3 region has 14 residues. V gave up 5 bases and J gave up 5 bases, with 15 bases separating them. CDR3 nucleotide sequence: TGTGCCACCAGCCTTTACGGGGAGGGGTATGGCTACACCTTC. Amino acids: CATSLYGEGYGYTF.

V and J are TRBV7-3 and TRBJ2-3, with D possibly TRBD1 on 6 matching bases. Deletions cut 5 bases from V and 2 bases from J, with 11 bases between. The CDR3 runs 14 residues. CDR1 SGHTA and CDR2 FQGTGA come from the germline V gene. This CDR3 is CASSLDRSTDTQYF. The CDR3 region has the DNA TGTGCCAGCAGCCTGGACAGATCCACAGATACGCAGTATTTT. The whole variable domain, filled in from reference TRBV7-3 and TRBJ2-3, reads GAGVSQTPSNKVTEKGKYVELRCDPISGHTALYWYRQSLGQGPEFLIYFQGTGAADDSGLPNDRFFAVRPEGSVSTLKIQRTERGDSAVYLCASSLDRSTDTQYFGPGTRLTVL.

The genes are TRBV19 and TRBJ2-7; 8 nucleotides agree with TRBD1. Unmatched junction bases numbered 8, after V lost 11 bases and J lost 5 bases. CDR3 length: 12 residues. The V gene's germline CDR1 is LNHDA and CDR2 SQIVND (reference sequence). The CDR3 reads CAGSDRVDEQYF. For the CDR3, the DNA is TGTGCCGGATCGGACAGGGTGGACGAGCAGTACTTC.

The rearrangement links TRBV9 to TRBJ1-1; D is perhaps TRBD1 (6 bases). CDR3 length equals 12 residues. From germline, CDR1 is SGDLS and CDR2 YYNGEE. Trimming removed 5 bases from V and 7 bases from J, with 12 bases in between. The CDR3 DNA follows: TGTGCCAGCAGGGGGGCCGGGATTGAAGCTTTCTTT. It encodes CASRGAGIEAFF. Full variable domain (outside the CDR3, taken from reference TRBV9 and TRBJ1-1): DSGVTQTPKHLITATGQRVTLRCSPRSGDLSVYWYQQSLDQGLQFLIQYYNGEERAKGNILERFSAQQFPDLHSELNLSSLELGDSALYFCASRGAGIEAFFGQGTRLTVV.

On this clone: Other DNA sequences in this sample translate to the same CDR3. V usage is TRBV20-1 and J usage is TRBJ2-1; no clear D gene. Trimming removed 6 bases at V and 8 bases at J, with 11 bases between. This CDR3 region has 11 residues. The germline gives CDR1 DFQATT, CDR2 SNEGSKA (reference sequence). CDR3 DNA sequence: TGCAGTGCCAGTAACCGCCATGAGCAGTTCTTC. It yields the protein CSASNRHEQFF.

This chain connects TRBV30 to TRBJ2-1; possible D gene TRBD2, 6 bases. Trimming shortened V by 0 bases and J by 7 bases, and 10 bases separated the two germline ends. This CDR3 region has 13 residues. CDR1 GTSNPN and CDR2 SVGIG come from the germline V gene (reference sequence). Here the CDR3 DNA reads TGTGCCTGGAGTGTGGCGGGACGGAATGAGCAGTTCTTC. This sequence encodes CAWSVAGRNEQFF. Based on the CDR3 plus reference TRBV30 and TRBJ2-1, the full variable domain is SQTIHQWPATLVQPVGSPLSLECTVEGTSNPNLYWYRQAAGRGLQLLFYSVGIGQISSEVPQNLSASRPQDRQFILSSKKLLLSDSGFYLCAWSVAGRNEQFFGPGTRLTVL.

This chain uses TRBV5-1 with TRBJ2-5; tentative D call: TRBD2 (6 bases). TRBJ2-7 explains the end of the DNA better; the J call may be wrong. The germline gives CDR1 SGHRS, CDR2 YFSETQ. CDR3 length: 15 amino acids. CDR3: CASSLELAPSYEQYF. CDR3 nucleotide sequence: TGCGCCAGCAGCTTGGAACTAGCCCCCTCCTACGAGCAGTACTTC.